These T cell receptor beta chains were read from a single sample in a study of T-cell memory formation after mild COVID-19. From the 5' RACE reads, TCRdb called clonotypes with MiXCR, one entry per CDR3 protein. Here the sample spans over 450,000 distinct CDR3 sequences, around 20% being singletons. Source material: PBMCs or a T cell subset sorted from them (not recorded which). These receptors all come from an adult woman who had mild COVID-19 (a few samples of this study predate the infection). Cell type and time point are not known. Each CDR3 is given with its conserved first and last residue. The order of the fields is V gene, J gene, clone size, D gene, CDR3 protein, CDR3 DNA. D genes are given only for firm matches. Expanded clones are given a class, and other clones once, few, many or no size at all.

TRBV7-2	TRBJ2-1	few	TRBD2	CASSSPGGRGLAGGSPRSYNEQFF	TGTGCCAGCAGCTCTCCAGGGGGCAGGGGACTAGCGGGAGGTAGTCCTCGCTCCTACAATGAGCAGTTCTTC
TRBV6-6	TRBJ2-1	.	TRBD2	CASSYLTSGGSYNEQFF	TGTGCCAGCAGTTACTTGACTAGCGGGGGCTCCTACAATGAGCAGTTCTTC
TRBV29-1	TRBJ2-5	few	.	CSVEDQAAQETQYF	TGCAGCGTTGAAGATCAGGCCGCCCAAGAGACCCAGTACTTC
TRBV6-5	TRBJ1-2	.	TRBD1	CASSYSWQGDYGYTF	TGTGCCAGCAGTTACTCTTGGCAGGGGGACTATGGCTACACCTTC
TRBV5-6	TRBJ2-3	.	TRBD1	CASSRQGQVTDTQYF	TGTGCCAGCAGCAGGCAAGGACAGGTAACAGATACGCAGTATTTT
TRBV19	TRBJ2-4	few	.	CASSIRETYVKNIQYF	TGTGCCAGTAGTATCCGCGAGACCTACGTCAAAAACATTCAGTACTTC
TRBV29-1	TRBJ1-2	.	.	CSVGAARNYGYTF	TGCAGCGTTGGCGCAGCCCGGAACTATGGCTACACCTTC
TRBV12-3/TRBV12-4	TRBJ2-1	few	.	CASGTPGQYYNEQFF	TGTGCCAGCGGGACCCCGGGACAATACTACAATGAGCAGTTCTTC
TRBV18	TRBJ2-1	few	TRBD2	CASSPGVAGGPSYNEQFF	TGTGCCAGCTCACCCGGCGTTGCGGGAGGGCCCTCCTACAATGAGCAGTTCTTC
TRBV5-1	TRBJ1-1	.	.	CASTPGHVAEAFF	TGCGCCAGCACCCCAGGGCATGTCGCTGAAGCTTTCTTT
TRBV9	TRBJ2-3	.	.	CASSANLGRIDDTQYF	TGTGCCAGCAGCGCCAATCTGGGTCGGATCGATGATACGCAGTATTTT
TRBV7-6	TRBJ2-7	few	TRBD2	CASSLLAGGVSYEQYF	TGTGCCAGCAGCTTATTGGCGGGGGGAGTTTCCTACGAGCAGTACTTC
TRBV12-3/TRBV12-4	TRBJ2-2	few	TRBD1	CASTLTGDTGELFF	TGTGCCAGCACCCTGACAGGGGACACCGGGGAGCTGTTTTTT
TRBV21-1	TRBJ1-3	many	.	CASSRALGVLTGNTIYF	TGTGCCAGCAGCAGAGCCTTGGGAGTACTGACTGGAAACACCATATATTTT
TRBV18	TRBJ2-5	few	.	CASSRQTGQETQYF	TGTGCCAGCTCACGACAAACAGGGCAAGAGACCCAGTACTTC
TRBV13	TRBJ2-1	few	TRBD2	CASSFRASGRSSYNEQFF	TGTGCCAGCAGCTTCCGGGCTAGCGGGCGTAGCTCCTACAATGAGCAGTTCTTC
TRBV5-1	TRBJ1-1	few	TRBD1	CASSLAGDDRVNTEAFF	TGCGCCAGCAGCTTGGCCGGAGATGACAGGGTGAACACTGAAGCTTTCTTT
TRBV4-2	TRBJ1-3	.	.	CASSGSVTTGNTIYF	TGTGCCAGCAGCGGGTCGGTGACCACTGGAAACACCATATATTTT